Sequencing of this T cell receptor beta chain was carried out in a study of T-cell reconstitution after alpha-beta-depleted transplantation in children. Unique molecular identifiers were incorporated during preparation of the TCRbeta library. TCRdb re-derived calls from the PCR reads in MiXCR, one entry per CDR3 protein. The table lists hundreds of thousands of distinct CDR3 sequences, over 10% of them singletons. General study findings and limits: T-cell counts and diversity were attributed mostly to newly produced T cells one year after transplant.

The table lists this clonotype with a few counts. No antigen is known for it. V trimming: 6 bases; J trimming: 6 bases; junction bases outside the gene matches: 9. Germline CDR1 SGHDN, CDR2 FVKESK. CDR3 size: 16 residues. The J gene is TRBJ2-1, the V gene TRBV14; 12 positions match TRBD2. The sequencing here drew on PBMCs, mostly from graft donor cells, taken 360 days after TCRalphabeta/CD19-depleted stem cell transplant. The sequence was obtained from a male patient younger than 18 who had a stem cell transplant for acute myeloid leukemia, so the T cells may come from the graft donor. The CDR3 reads CASRSSLAGGINEQFF. CDR3 bases: TGTGCCAGCAGATCTAGCCTAGCGGGAGGGATCAATGAGCAGTTCTTC.